This T cell receptor (beta chain) derives from a study of regulatory T cells in long-lasting Graves disease. Regarding time point: newly diagnosed GD, antithyroid drugs for less than 3 months. TCR sequences were obtained from RNA taken from PBMCs. Sequencing libraries for TCR beta were prepared with iRepertoire HTBI primers and Arm-PCR of CDR3 regions. TCRdb recomputed calls from the multiplex PCR reads with MiXCR, one row per CDR3 protein. The sample includes about half a million distinct CDR3 sequences, 12% of them seen just once. This clonotype has more than one count but fewer than ten. The V gene's germline CDR1 is SNHLY and CDR2 FYNNEI. Unmatched junction bases numbered 14, after V lost 1 base and J lost 7 bases. The CDR3 has 18 residues. The data were also submitted as part of a second study, on T cells in Graves' hyperthyroidism and ophthalmopathy.

The sample in question was peripheral blood mononuclear cells (PBMCs), obtained at new diagnosis, from a patient treated with antithyroid drugs. The TCR sequence derives from a woman aged 25-40 years with Graves disease. The chain carries TRBV2 and TRBJ1-5, with 9 bases identical to TRBD1. In DNA, the CDR3 is TGTGCCAGCAGTGAAGGGGGGTGGCGGGACAGGGTGGGCCAGCCCCAGCATTTT. This gives the protein CASSEGGWRDRVGQPQHF.